Shown below are 13 T cell receptor beta chains from a single sample sequenced in a study of blood T cell repertoires in COVID-19. The data were produced by immunoSEQ multiplex PCR, yet TCRdb's version contains in-frame clones alone and is incomplete. Seen here are 90,000 to 150,000 clones, 80% to 90% observed once, and the top ten hold roughly a tenth. The sample consisted of peripheral blood. Receptors originate from a human donor in a cohort sampled during active COVID-19.

The chain joins TRBV28 to TRBJ2-4; the D gene is possibly TRBD2 (6 bases). This CDR3 has 14 residues. Trimming left V 3 bases short and J 6 bases short, with 12 bases between. The germline V gene has CDR1 MDHEN and CDR2 SYDVKM. As DNA, the CDR3 is TGTGCCAGCAGTTTTGCGGGGAGGAGAAACATTCAGTACTTC. As protein: CASSFAGRRNIQYF.

This clone was seen only a few times. Other DNA sequences in the same sample also yield this CDR3. The chain has TRBV14 and TRBJ1-2; 8 bases are shared with TRBD1. The CDR3 runs 14 residues. The germline CDR1 and CDR2 sequences are SGHDN and FVKESK. Losses at the gene ends were 0 bases for V and 4 bases for J; bases not matched to a gene: 1. CDR3 sequence: CASSQEQGAYGYTF. CDR3 in DNA: TGTGCCAGCAGCCAAGAGCAGGGGGCCTATGGCTACACCTTC.

The V and J genes are TRBV11-2 and TRBJ2-7, with 9 positions matching TRBD1. CDR1 is SGHAT and CDR2 is FQNNGV in the germline V gene. J gave up 5 bases and V 3 bases, and 2 bases lay outside the gene matches. The CDR3 extends over 13 amino acids. Written as DNA, the CDR3 is TGTGCCAGCAGCTTGGGACAGGGTGACGAGCAGTACTTC. Translating gives CASSLGQGDEQYF.

This clone has at least ten counts. V and J are TRBV6-5 and TRBJ2-7; unclear D gene. The CDR3 has 13 residues. Looked up from germline, CDR1 is MNHEY and CDR2 is SVGAGI. Trimming stripped 6 bases from V and 3 bases from J, with 12 bases between. CDR3 nucleotide sequence: TGTGCCAGCAGCTCAGGAAACGGCTACGAGCAGTACTTC. Residues: CASSSGNGYEQYF.

As to this clone: Other DNA sequences in the same sample also yield this CDR3. The chain links TRBV9 to TRBJ2-5; 9 bases are shared with TRBD2. Germline V gives CDR1 SGDLS, CDR2 YYNGEE. V dropped 0 bases and J dropped 5; count of bases not matched to a gene: 2. The CDR3 loop spans 14 amino acids. In nucleotides, the CDR3 is TGTGCCAGCAGCGTAGGCGGGGGGGCGGAGACCCAGTACTTC. Translating it yields CASSVGGGAETQYF.

The J gene is TRBJ2-3, the V gene TRBV2, with 9 nucleotides matching TRBD2. Trimming at V came to 7 bases and at J to 6 bases, leaving 2 bases not matched to a gene. The CDR3 consists of 12 residues. Germline CDR1 SNHLY, CDR2 FYNNEI. CDR3 residues: CASNGLADTQYF. The CDR3 nucleotides read TGTGCCAGCAACGGACTAGCGGATACGCAGTATTTT. Supplemented by reference TRBV2 and TRBJ2-3, the full variable domain reads EPEVTQTPSHQVTQMGQEVILRCVPISNHLYFYWYRQILGQKVEFLVSFYNNEISEKSEIFDDQFSVERPDGSNFTLKIRSTKLEDSAMYFCASNGLADTQYFGPGTRLTVL.

The chain couples TRBV5-4 to TRBJ1-2; no clear D gene. Germline CDR1 SGHNT, CDR2 YYREEE (reference sequence). The CDR3 totals 14 residues. Trimming stripped 3 bases from V and 8 bases from J, with 17 bases between. The CDR3 bases are TGTGCCAGCAGCTCCGGACTGAAATGGGAAGGCTACACCTTC. It yields the protein CASSSGLKWEGYTF.

This clone was picked up a small number of times. The chain joins TRBV28 to TRBJ1-5; the match to TRBD1 covers 8 bases. The germline V gene encodes CDR1 MDHEN and CDR2 SYDVKM. CDR3 length: 19 residues. V shed 4 bases, J shed 0 bases, and the junction held 14 bases outside the gene matches. CDR3 loop: CASSSPLGRGLSSNQPQHF. CDR3 coding DNA: TGTGCCAGCAGTTCACCCCTCGGCAGGGGGCTGTCTAGCAATCAGCCCCAGCATTTT.

The chain joins TRBV30 to TRBJ1-2, with a tentative D call TRBD1 (6 bases). Germline assignment: CDR1 GTSNPN and CDR2 SVGIG (reference sequence). V was trimmed by 2 bases and J by 6 bases, leaving 13 bases between them. The CDR3 contains 13 residues. As DNA, the CDR3 is TGTGCCTGGAGTCCAGGGGCCTCGAATGGCTACACCTTC. Translated: CAWSPGASNGYTF.

This chain joins TRBV10-2 and TRBJ1-6, with D unclear. The CDR3 spans 14 residues. Germline V gives CDR1 WSHSY, CDR2 SAAADI. V lost 5 bases and J 10 bases, leaving 15 bases between the germline ends. The DNA of the CDR3 is TGCGCCAGCAGTAAGCCGGGTGAAAGGTCACCCCTCCACTTT. It codes for CASSKPGERSPLHF.

The rearrangement uses TRBV29-1 and TRBJ2-7, with a weak D call TRBD1 (5 bases). The V gene's germline CDR1 is SQVTM and CDR2 ANQGSEA. Trimming removed 2 bases from V and 2 bases from J, with 10 bases in between. CDR3 size: 13 residues. The CDR3 DNA is TGCAGCGTTGAATCCGACAGAACCTACGAGCAGTACTTC. This sequence encodes CSVESDRTYEQYF.

In its sample, this clone was seen once. The CDR3 DNA reads as TGTGCCAGCAGTTTCAGGCAGCAAGAGACCCAGTACTTC. It specifies CASSFRQQETQYF. The V gene is TRBV27, the J gene TRBJ2-5; no clear D. The CDR3 sequence is 13 residues long. V lost 3 bases and J lost 2, with 7 bases in between. Germline V gives CDR1 MNHEY, CDR2 SMNVEV (reference sequence).

V usage is TRBV6-1 and J usage is TRBJ1-2; the D gene is possibly TRBD1 (5 bases). CDR3 length equals 16 residues. Germline V gene sequence: CDR1 MNHNS, CDR2 SASEGT. V gave up 1 base and J gave up 4 bases, with 16 bases separating them. The CDR3 is CASSEVARGGGYGYTF. As DNA, the CDR3 is TGTGCCAGCAGTGAAGTTGCCCGGGGGGGTGGCTATGGCTACACCTTC.